The entry below describes one T cell receptor (beta chain). The antigen is undetermined. The entry originates in a study of OX40 agonist ivuxolimab in advanced cancers. At the level of the study: Eligibility rules accepted prior anti-PD-1, anti-PD-L1 or anti-CTLA-4 therapy, and roughly 40% had some. Notes on the study in general: Low levels of normalized T-cell clonal expansion also appeared in some nonresponders.

Repertoires were generated with immunoSEQ multiplex PCR, while TCRdb's copy carries only in-frame clones and drops some. This table holds some 52,000 clones, approximately 87% found once. Between the trimmed V and J ends, which lost 4 bases and 1 base, there was a span of 13 bases. The germline V gene encodes CDR1 MGHRA and CDR2 YSYEKL. This CDR3 has 15 residues. The clonotype was recovered from an adult with an advanced solid tumor such as melanoma, head and neck, liver or kidney cancer. The chain is built from TRBV4-1 and TRBJ1-1; D not resolved. The sample was CD4+ or CD8+ T cells sorted from blood, taken in a trial of the OX40 agonist ivuxolimab. This chain's CDR3 is CASSPPRLRNTEAFF. Written as DNA, the CDR3 is TGCGCCAGCAGCCCGCCCAGACTGCGGAACACTGAAGCTTTCTTT.